What follows is one T cell receptor (beta chain) and its context. Its target is unknown. These data belong to a study of cytotoxic CD8 clonotypes in ibrutinib-treated CLL. Background on the study: Among the patients, about a dozen presented as relapsed/refractory and about 15 as treatment-naive; 17 to 18 showed unmutated IGHV.

Germline CDR1 and CDR2: LNHDA and SQIVND (reference sequence). The CDR3 extends over 19 amino acids. V lost 3 bases to trimming and J lost 0 bases; unmatched junction nucleotides: 11. General observations from the study: Before falling back toward baseline at progression, clonality had risen at the time of ibrutinib response. Private clonotypes, not public ones, expanded at ibrutinib response.

Target depth was 1 in 200,000 to 1 in 1 million T cells, about 10x per clonotype. Using immunoSEQ multiplex PCR, the repertoire was profiled, and TCRdb retains in-frame clones only, with some absent. The table shows approximately 150,000 clones, with roughly 84% occurring only once. Material: PBMCs, obtained at disease progression, from a patient treated with ibrutinib. The genes are TRBV19 and TRBJ2-6, with 7 bases matching TRBD1. The clonotype comes from a human donor with chronic lymphocytic leukemia. CDR3 in DNA: TGTGCCAGTAGTATGGGAATAACAGGGGTTGACTCTGGGGCCAACGTCCTGACTTTC. Its translation is CASSMGITGVDSGANVLTF.